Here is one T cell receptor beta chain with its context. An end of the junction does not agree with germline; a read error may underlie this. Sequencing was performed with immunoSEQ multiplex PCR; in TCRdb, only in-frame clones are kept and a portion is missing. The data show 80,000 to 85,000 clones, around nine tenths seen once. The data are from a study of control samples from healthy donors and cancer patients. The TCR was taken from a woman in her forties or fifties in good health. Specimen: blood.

The CDR3 loop reads CSVGQGVNSEAFF. CDR3 sequence (DNA): TGCAGCGTGGGACAGGGCGTTAACAGTGAAGCTTTCTTT. The chain combines TRBV29-1 with TRBJ1-1; 9 nucleotides agree with TRBD1. This CDR3 comprises 13 residues. Per the germline V gene, CDR1 is SQVTM and CDR2 is ANQGSEA.